This T cell receptor (beta chain) was sequenced during a study of cytomegalovirus exposure and HLA in healthy donors. The study, taken as a whole, reports: Links to common viral pathogens appeared, in a later analysis, for several of the most significant clusters.

The PCR ran on 60 Vbeta and 13 Jbeta primers. As handled by the study authors: It was a later analysis that counted 83 million or so unique TCR beta chains, of which around 11 million were shared. Profiling relied on immunoSEQ multiplex PCR, and the TCRdb table lists in-frame clones only, not all of them. The D gene and trimming were derived from the DNA, and the V and J assignments and clone size from that table. The table lists roughly 230,000 clones, roughly 84% of them singletons. This clone was observed a handful of times. What it binds is unknown. Sequencing was carried out using PBMCs. The TCR comes from a girl under 10 years old in good health and CMV-seronegative.

CDR3 in amino acids: CASSQPLAGGRDTQYF. CDR3 nucleotide sequence: TGTGCCAGCAGCCAGCCACTAGCGGGGGGGCGGGATACGCAGTATTTT. This chain uses TRBV4-2 with TRBJ2-3; 13 bases map to TRBD2. V gave up 3 bases and J gave up 6 bases; unmatched junction bases: 6. The CDR3 is made up of 16 amino acids. Looked up from germline, CDR1 is LGHNA and CDR2 is YNFKEQ.